Shown below are 4 T cell receptor beta chains from a single sample sequenced in a study of technical replicates of blood from several donors. Using immunoSEQ multiplex PCR, the repertoire was profiled, and TCRdb retains in-frame clones only, with some absent. Of tens of thousands of clones in the sample, roughly 94% were seen once. The sequencing sample was made of PBMCs. The origin of the receptors is a human donor in good health. Some clones in this sample may be carry-over from other donors' samples.

V is TRBV21-1 and J is TRBJ2-1; whether TRBD1, the table's D call, matches the DNA was not checked. TRBV21-1 is a pseudogene locus. The CDR3 runs to 14 residues. The CDR3 nucleotides are TGTGCCAGCAGCCAACAGGGTTCCTACAATGAGCAGTTCTTC. Encoded protein: CASSQQGSYNEQFF.

The rearrangement joins TRBV6-1 to TRBJ1-2; TRBD1 agrees at 9 bases. V lost 6 bases to trimming and J lost 3 bases; unmatched junction nucleotides: 2. This CDR3 region has 13 residues. Germline V gene data show CDR1 as MNHNS and CDR2 as SASEGT. This CDR3 is CASRRDRDYGYTF. The CDR3 coding sequence is TGTGCCAGCAGGCGGGACAGGGACTATGGCTACACCTTC.

The CDR3 DNA is TGTGCCATCGGATCCGGGACAGGGAATGAGCAGTTCTTC. Amino acid sequence: CAIGSGTGNEQFF. The chain recombines TRBV10-3 with TRBJ2-1; 9 nucleotides match TRBD1. From germline, CDR1 is ENHRY and CDR2 SYGVKD. The CDR3 is 13 residues long. V lost 8 bases to trimming and J lost 7 bases; unmatched junction nucleotides: 6.

The chain joins TRBV4-3 to TRBJ2-1, with TRBD1 as a possible D gene (6 bases). Germline V gene data show CDR1 as LGHNA and CDR2 as YSLEER. This CDR3 has 16 residues. The germline V and J ends were trimmed by 0 bases and 4 bases, with 13 bases remaining between them. CDR3 amino acids: CASSQDLRDMYNEQFF. The CDR3 DNA reads as TGCGCCAGCAGCCAAGATCTTCGGGACATGTACAATGAGCAGTTCTTC.